This T cell receptor beta chain was sequenced in a study of shared clonotypes between healthy human individuals. On the study more broadly: Samples came from two female and a few male donors aged 18 to 49. Findings and caveats of the study: Against clonotypes common to all four donors, non-shared ones had lower generation probabilities. Sharing of clonotypes among donors was expected to vary with sequencing depth.

In regard to this clone: What it binds is unknown.

Naive CD8 cells comprised CD45RO-negative, CCR7-positively selected cells, excluding terminally differentiated effector memory CD45RA+ cells. The test was conducted at deep level. TCRdb keeps only in-frame clones here, not all; method: immunoSEQ multiplex PCR. This sample has about 2.1 million clones, with 85% to 95% found just once. V lost 3 bases to trimming and J lost 7 bases; unmatched junction nucleotides: 9. Germline assignment: CDR1 MNHEY and CDR2 SMNVEV (reference sequence). The CDR3 is 16 amino acids. This TCR was sampled from a man between 18 and 35 years old in good health. Some clones in this sample may be carry-over from other donors' samples. The sample comprised naive CD8+ T cells from PBMCs. The chain combines TRBV27 with TRBJ2-2; 9 nucleotides agree with TRBD2. The chain's CDR3 is CASSLEGAGGLGELFF. The CDR3 coding sequence is TGTGCCAGCAGTTTGGAGGGTGCGGGAGGGCTCGGGGAGCTGTTTTTT.